This entry describes one T cell receptor beta chain. This entry belongs to a study of blood T cell repertoires in COVID-19. As for the study in general: T cells, B-cell-depleted T cells, or PBMCs supplied cDNA or gDNA.

Using immunoSEQ multiplex PCR, the repertoire was profiled, and TCRdb retains in-frame clones only, with some absent. This sample has some 76,000 clones, with less than 90% found just once. Germline CDR1 SNHLY, CDR2 FYNNEI. The length of the CDR3 is 14 residues. Trimming pared 6 bases from V and 1 base from J, leaving 12 bases between. The sequenced sample consisted of peripheral blood. The rearrangement uses TRBV2 and TRBJ2-5; TRBD2 might be the D (6 bases). The origin of this receptor is a man aged 50-59 years with COVID-19, enrolled during active disease. The CDR3 loop reads CASSDRDFQETQYF. The CDR3 bases are TGTGCCAGCAGCGACCGGGACTTCCAAGAGACCCAGTACTTC.